This TCR beta chain was documented in a study of blood T cell repertoires in COVID-19. Study background: T cells, B-cell-depleted T cells, or PBMCs provided the cDNA or gDNA that served as material.

Cohort 3 recovery required two negative PCRs, clearance, or symptom resolution. Some clones are missing from TCRdb's copy, which holds only in-frame ones; the method was immunoSEQ multiplex PCR. In the table there are about 500,000 clones, roughly 87% of which are singletons. The CDR3 covers 13 residues. CDR1 SEHNR and CDR2 FQNEAQ come from the germline V gene (reference sequence). V shed 6 bases and J shed 1 base, with 9 bases lying between them. The receptor's source is a woman under 30 who had recovered from COVID-19. The V gene is TRBV7-9, the J gene TRBJ1-1; D call uncertain. Source material: PBMCs or T cells enriched from blood (not recorded which). The CDR3 coding sequence is TGTGCCAGCAGAGACCAGGCGAACACTGAAGCTTTCTTT. It translates to CASRDQANTEAFF.